The subject of this entry is one T cell receptor beta chain. Its antigen is not identified. Amplified TCR beta CDR3 regions came from RNA transcripts. When the TCR CDR3 underwent first-round RT-PCR, the HTBI primer set was used. In TCRdb, the multiplex PCR reads were re-called with MiXCR into one record per CDR3 protein. The profile covers about 540,000 distinct CDR3 sequences, with 46% appearing a single time and just over 8% taken by the ten largest. The source of the sample is a study of T cells in Graves' hyperthyroidism and ophthalmopathy. Findings and limits, study-wide: Ophthalmopathy, as predicted by the model, came a median roughly 6.5 months after the prediction.

Trimming removed 2 bases at V and 2 bases at J, with 9 bases between. From germline, CDR1 is LNHNV and CDR2 YYDKDF (reference sequence). The CDR3 has 14 residues. Absent ophthalmopathy progression within 18 months defined stable Graves' hyperthyroidism. Material: peripheral blood or thyroid tissue (not recorded which). The chain recombines TRBV15 with TRBJ2-5; D possibly uses TRBD1 or TRBD2 (5 bases each). This sequence originates from a woman under 30 with Graves' hyperthyroidism. The CDR3 loop reads CATSRPGLQETQYF. CDR3 DNA sequence: TGTGCCACCAGCAGACCGGGGCTTCAAGAGACCCAGTACTTC. Looking up the rest from reference TRBV15 and TRBJ2-5 gives the full variable domain: DAMVIQNPRYQVTQFGKPVTLSCSQTLNHNVMYWYQQKSSQAPKLLFHYYDKDFNNEADTPDNFQSRRPNTSFCFLDIRSPGLGDTAMYLCATSRPGLQETQYFGPGTRLLVL.